These T cell receptor beta chains were read from a single sample in a study of cytomegalovirus exposure and HLA in healthy donors. The assay was immunoSEQ multiplex PCR, and TCRdb's table has in-frame clones only and misses some. This sample has around 91,000 clones, with around 84% found just once. Sequencing input: PBMCs. All receptors come from a middle-aged woman in good health and CMV-seropositive. Each CDR3 is given with its conserved first and last residue. The D gene is left open where the match is weak. The size field is filled for only some rows; it gives once, few, many or a size class.

-,-,TRBJ2-7,TRBV7-6,TGTGCCAGCAGCCTAAGGGGCGAAACAGGCGAGCAGTACTTC,CASSLRGETGEQYF
-,TRBD2,TRBJ2-1,TRBV5-4,TGTGCCAGCAACCTCACAAGCGGGAGGGTTGGCAATGAGCAGTTCTTC,CASNLTSGRVGNEQFF
-,TRBD1,TRBJ2-5,TRBV7-8,TGTGCCAGCAGCGCGACAGGGTATCAAGAGACCCAGTACTTC,CASSATGYQETQYF
-,TRBD1,TRBJ2-4,TRBV11-2,TGTGCCAGCAGCTTAGATCGACAGGGGTTCATTCAGTACTTC,CASSLDRQGFIQYF
-,-,TRBJ2-6,TRBV28,TGTGCCAGCAGTTTAGCCCCCAGCGACTCTGGGGCCAACGTCCTGACTTTC,CASSLAPSDSGANVLTF
once,TRBD1,TRBJ2-1,TRBV14,TGTGCCAGCAGCCAAGACAGGGGGACGAACTCCTACAATGAGCAGTTCTTC,CASSQDRGTNSYNEQFF
few,TRBD2,TRBJ2-7,TRBV5-1,TGCGCCAGCAGCCCGGATCCGGGACTATACTACGAGCAGTACTTC,CASSPDPGLYYEQYF
-,-,TRBJ1-2,TRBV25-1,TGTGCCAGCAGTCGAGAGAACTATGGCTACACCTTC,CASSRENYGYTF
-,TRBD1,TRBJ1-1,TRBV28,TGTGCCAGCAGTCTTGGGACAGCGATGAACACTGAAGCTTTCTTT,CASSLGTAMNTEAFF
-,TRBD1,TRBJ1-2,TRBV5-1,TGCGCCAGCAGCTTTGCAACCCAGGGGGCCAACTATGGCTACACCTTC,CASSFATQGANYGYTF
-,-,TRBJ2-5,TRBV6-5,TGTGCCAGCAGTTACCCGGGTTGGGAGACCCAGTACTTC,CASSYPGWETQYF
-,TRBD2,TRBJ2-1,TRBV6-4,TGTGCCAGCAGTGGGCTAGCGGGAGCAGGTTCCTACAATGAGCAGTTCTTC,CASSGLAGAGSYNEQFF
-,-,TRBJ2-2,TRBV6-5,TGTGCCAGCAGTTACTCGGAGGAAACCGGGGAGCTGTTTTTT,CASSYSEETGELFF
-,-,TRBJ1-2,TRBV30,TGTGCCTGGAGTGCAGGATCCGGGACACAATATGGCTACACCTTC,CAWSAGSGTQYGYTF
-,TRBD2,TRBJ2-7,TRBV9,TGTGCCAGCAGCGTAGATTGGGGAGGGGTGTCCCGGGCCGTACTTTACTGCGAGCAGTACTTC,CASSVDWGGVSRAVLYCEQYF
-,TRBD1,TRBJ1-3,TRBV7-9,TGTGCCAGCAGCCTCTCTACAGGGGGAAAGTCTGGAAACACCATATATTTT,CASSLSTGGKSGNTIYF
-,TRBD1,TRBJ2-3,TRBV28,TGTGCCAGCGGGACAGGGGGCATAGATACGCAGTATTTT,CASGTGGIDTQYF
-,-,TRBJ2-7,TRBV4-1,TGCGCCAGCAGCCAAGATTCAACTGGGCATAGGGGGGAGCAGTACTTC,CASSQDSTGHRGEQYF
-,TRBD1,TRBJ1-2,TRBV28,TGTGCCAGCGGTCTTGGACAGGGCGTAGGCTATGGCTACACCTTC,CASGLGQGVGYGYTF
-,-,TRBJ2-2,TRBV28,TGTGCCAGCTATAAGGGGGTCACCGGGGAGCTGTTTTTT,CASYKGVTGELFF
once,-,TRBJ2-3,TRBV27,TGTGCCAGCAGCTCCGGCGGTACGCAGTATTTT,CASSSGGTQYF
few,-,TRBJ1-5,TRBV6-6,TGTGCCAGCAGTTACGGGGGGACTCAGCCCCAGCATTTT,CASSYGGTQPQHF
-,TRBD2,TRBJ2-7,TRBV19,TGTGCCAGTAGTATCAGGGCCCACCGGGGGGACGAGCAGTACTTC,CASSIRAHRGDEQYF
-,-,TRBJ2-1,TRBV11-3,TGTGCCAGCAGCTGGAGCGGGCAGAGCTCCTACAATGAGCAGTTCTTC,CASSWSGQSSYNEQFF
-,TRBD1,TRBJ2-2,TRBV19,TGTGCCAGTAAGATAGAGGGGGCGGACGGGGAGCTGTTTTTT,CASKIEGADGELFF
few,-,TRBJ2-7,TRBV4-3,TGCGCCAGCAGCCAAGCCTCCGTGGGAGCATCCTACGAGCAGTACTTC,CASSQASVGASYEQYF